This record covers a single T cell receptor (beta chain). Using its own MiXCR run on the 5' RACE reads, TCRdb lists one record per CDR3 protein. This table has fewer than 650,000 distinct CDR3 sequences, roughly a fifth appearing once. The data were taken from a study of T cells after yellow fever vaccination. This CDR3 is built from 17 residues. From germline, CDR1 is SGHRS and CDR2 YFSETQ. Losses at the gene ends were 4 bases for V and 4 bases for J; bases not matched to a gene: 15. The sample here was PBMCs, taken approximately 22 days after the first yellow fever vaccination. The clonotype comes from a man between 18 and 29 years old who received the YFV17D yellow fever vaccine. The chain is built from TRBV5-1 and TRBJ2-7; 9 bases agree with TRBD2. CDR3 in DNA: TGCGCCAGCAGCAGAGGCCCAGCGGGGGGAATCCAGTACGAGCAGTACTTC. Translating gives CASSRGPAGGIQYEQYF.